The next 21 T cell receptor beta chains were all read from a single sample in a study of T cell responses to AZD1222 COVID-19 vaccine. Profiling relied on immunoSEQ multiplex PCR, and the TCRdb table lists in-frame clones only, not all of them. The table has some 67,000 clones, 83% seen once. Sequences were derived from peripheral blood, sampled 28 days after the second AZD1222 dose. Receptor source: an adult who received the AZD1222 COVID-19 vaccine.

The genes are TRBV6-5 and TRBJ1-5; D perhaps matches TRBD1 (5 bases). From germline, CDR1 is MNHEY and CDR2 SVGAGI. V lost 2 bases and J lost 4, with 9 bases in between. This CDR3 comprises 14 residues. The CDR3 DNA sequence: TGTGCCAGCAGTTACCAAGGGGCAAATCAGCCCCAGCATTTT. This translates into CASSYQGANQPQHF.

CDR3: CASSQAARGAYEQYF. The CDR3 coding sequence is TGTGCCAGCAGCCAAGCCGCCAGGGGGGCCTACGAGCAGTACTTC. The chain links TRBV4-2 to TRBJ2-7; tentatively, D is TRBD1 (7 bases). Trimming stripped 1 base from V and 2 bases from J, with 12 bases between. The germline V gene encodes CDR1 LGHNA and CDR2 YNFKEQ. The length of the CDR3 is 15 residues.

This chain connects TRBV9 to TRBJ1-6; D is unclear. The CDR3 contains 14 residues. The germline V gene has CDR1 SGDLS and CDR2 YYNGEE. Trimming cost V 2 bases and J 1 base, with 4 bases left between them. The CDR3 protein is CASSVRSYNSPLHF. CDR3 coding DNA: TGTGCCAGCAGCGTGAGGTCCTATAATTCACCCCTCCACTTT.

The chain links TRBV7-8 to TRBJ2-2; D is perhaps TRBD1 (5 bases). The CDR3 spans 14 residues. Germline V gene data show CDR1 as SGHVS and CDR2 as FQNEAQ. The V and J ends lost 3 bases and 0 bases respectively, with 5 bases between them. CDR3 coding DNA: TGTGCCAGCAGCTTCAGGGCGAACACCGGGGAGCTGTTTTTT. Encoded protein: CASSFRANTGELFF.

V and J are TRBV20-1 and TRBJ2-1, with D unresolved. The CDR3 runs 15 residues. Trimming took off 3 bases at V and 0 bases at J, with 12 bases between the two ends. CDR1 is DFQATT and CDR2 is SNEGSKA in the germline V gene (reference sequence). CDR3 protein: CSASITPSSYNEQFF. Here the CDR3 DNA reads TGCAGTGCTAGTATAACCCCGAGCTCCTACAATGAGCAGTTCTTC.

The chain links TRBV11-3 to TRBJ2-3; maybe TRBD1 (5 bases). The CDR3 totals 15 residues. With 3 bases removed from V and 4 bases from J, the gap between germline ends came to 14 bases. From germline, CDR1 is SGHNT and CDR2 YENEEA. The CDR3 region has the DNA TGTGCCAGCAGCTTCAATCCAGGGAAGGCAGATACGCAGTATTTT. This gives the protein CASSFNPGKADTQYF.

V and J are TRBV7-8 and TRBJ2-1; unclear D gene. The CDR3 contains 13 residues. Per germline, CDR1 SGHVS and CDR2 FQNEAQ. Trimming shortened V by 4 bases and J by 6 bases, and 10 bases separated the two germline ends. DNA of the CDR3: TGTGCCAGCAGCTCCATGAGATTCAATGAGCAGTTCTTC. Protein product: CASSSMRFNEQFF.

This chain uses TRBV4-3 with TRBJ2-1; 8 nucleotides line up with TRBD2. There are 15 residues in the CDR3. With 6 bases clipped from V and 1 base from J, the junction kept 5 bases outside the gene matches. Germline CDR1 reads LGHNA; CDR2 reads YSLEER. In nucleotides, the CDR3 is TGCGCCAGCAGGGCCGGGACTAGATCCTACAATGAGCAGTTCTTC. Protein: CASRAGTRSYNEQFF.

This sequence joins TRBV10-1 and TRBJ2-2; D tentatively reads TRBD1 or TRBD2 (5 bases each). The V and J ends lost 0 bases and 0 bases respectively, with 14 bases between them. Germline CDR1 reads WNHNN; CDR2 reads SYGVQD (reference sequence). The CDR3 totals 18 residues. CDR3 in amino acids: CASSESVGDVANTGELFF. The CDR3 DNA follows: TGCGCCAGCAGTGAGTCGGTAGGGGACGTTGCGAACACCGGGGAGCTGTTTTTT.

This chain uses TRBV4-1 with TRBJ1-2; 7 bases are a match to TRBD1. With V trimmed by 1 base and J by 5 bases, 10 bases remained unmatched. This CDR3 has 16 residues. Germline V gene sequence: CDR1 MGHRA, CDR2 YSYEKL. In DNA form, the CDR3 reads TGCGCCAGCAGCCAAGCCGGCGACAGGGCAGGATATGGCTACACCTTC. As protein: CASSQAGDRAGYGYTF.

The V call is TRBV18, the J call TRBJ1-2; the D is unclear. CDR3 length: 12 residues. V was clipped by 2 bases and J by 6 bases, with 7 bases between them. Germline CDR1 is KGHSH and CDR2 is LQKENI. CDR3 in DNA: TGTGCCAGCTCACCAAGTGGAGATGGCTACACCTTC. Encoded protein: CASSPSGDGYTF.

The CDR3 DNA reads TGTGCCAGCAGTCTGCAGACTGACTCTGGAAACACCATATATTTT. It codes for CASSLQTDSGNTIYF. V gene TRBV6-6 combines with J gene TRBJ1-3, with D unresolved. From germline, CDR1 is MNHNY and CDR2 SVGAGI (reference sequence). Trimming cost V 5 bases and J 0 bases, with 11 bases left between them. The CDR3 has 15 residues.

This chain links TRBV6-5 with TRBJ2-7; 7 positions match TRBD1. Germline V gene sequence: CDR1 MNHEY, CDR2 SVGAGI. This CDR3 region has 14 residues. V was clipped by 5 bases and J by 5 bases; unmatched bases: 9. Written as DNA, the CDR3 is TGTGCCAGCAGTAGGACAGGTTTTCCCGACGAGCAGTACTTC. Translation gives CASSRTGFPDEQYF.

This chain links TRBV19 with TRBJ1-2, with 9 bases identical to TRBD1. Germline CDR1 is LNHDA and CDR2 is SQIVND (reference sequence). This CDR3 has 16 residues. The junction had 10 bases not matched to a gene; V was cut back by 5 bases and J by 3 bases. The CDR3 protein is CASSPTTGGADYGYTF. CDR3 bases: TGTGCCAGTAGTCCCACTACAGGGGGCGCTGACTATGGCTACACCTTC.

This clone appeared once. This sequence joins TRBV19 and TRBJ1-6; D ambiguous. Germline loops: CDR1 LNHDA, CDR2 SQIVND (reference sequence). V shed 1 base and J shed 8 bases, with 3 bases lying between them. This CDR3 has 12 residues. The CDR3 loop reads CASSIADSPLHF. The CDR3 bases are TGTGCCAGTAGTATAGCGGATTCACCCCTCCACTTT.

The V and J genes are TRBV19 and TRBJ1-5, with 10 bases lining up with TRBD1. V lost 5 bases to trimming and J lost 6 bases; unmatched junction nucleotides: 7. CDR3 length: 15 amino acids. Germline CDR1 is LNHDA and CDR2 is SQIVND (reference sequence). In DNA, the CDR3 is TGTGCCAGTAGTCCCAGGACAGGGGGTGGTCAGCCCCAGCATTTT. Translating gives CASSPRTGGGQPQHF.

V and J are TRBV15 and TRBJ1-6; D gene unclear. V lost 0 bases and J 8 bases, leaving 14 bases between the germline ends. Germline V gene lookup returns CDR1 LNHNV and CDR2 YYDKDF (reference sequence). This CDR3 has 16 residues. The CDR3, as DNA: TGTGCCACCAGCAGAGAGCCCGGGATCCATCATTCACCCCTCCACTTT. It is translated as CATSREPGIHHSPLHF. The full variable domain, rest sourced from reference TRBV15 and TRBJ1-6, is DAMVIQNPRYQVTQFGKPVTLSCSQTLNHNVMYWYQQKSSQAPKLLFHYYDKDFNNEADTPDNFQSRRPNTSFCFLDIRSPGLGDTAMYLCATSREPGIHHSPLHFGNGTRLTVT.

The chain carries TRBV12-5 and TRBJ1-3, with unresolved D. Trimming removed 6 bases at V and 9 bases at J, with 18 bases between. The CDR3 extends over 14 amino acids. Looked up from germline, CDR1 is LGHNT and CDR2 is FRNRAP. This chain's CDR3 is CASGSLRTGRTIYF. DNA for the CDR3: TGTGCTAGTGGCTCCCTCCGTACCGGGCGCACCATATATTTT.

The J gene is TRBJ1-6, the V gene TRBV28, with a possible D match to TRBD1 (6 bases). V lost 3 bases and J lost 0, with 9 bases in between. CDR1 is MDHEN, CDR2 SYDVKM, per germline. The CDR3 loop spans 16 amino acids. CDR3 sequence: CASSFKTGSYNSPLHF. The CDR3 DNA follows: TGTGCCAGCAGTTTTAAGACAGGCTCCTATAATTCACCCCTCCACTTT.

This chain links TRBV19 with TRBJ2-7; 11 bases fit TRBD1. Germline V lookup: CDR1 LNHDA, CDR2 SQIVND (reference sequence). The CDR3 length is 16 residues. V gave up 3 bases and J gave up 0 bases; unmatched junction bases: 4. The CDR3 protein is CASSIRTGGGSYEQYF. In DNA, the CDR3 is TGTGCCAGTAGTATTAGGACAGGGGGCGGCTCCTACGAGCAGTACTTC.

The CDR3 region is CASSPPLEGYGYTF. The CDR3 nucleotides read TGTGCCAGCTCACCACCTTTAGAGGGTTATGGCTACACCTTC. The chain carries TRBV18 and TRBJ1-2, with unresolved D. The length of the CDR3 is 14 residues. V was shortened by 0 bases and J by 5 bases, with 10 bases between the two germline ends. Germline V gene data show CDR1 as KGHSH and CDR2 as LQKENI. The whole variable domain, filled in from reference TRBV18 and TRBJ1-2, reads NAGVMQNPRHLVRRRGQEARLRCSPMKGHSHVYWYRQLPEEGLKFMVYLQKENIIDESGMPKERFSAEFPKEGPSILRIQQVVRGDSAAYFCASSPPLEGYGYTFGSGTRLTVV.